In its sample, the clone carrying this TCR beta chain was seen a few times. Its specificity is not known. The sample originates from a study of cytomegalovirus exposure and HLA in healthy donors. The germline V gene encodes CDR1 LNHDA and CDR2 SQIVND (reference sequence). Trimming removed 3 bases at V and 2 bases at J, with 16 bases between. The CDR3 length is 16 residues. Study conclusions and caveats: In a later analysis, HLA-associated TCR beta chains were more clonally expanded than equally common others. Reportedly, TCR beta sequences accurately predicted HLA-A and HLA-B alleles in most subjects. Rarity characterized most TCR sequences, yet some public TCRs appeared in many donors.

The study ran its PCR with 60 Vbeta and 13 Jbeta primers. Repertoires were generated with immunoSEQ multiplex PCR, while TCRdb's copy carries only in-frame clones and drops some. This sample yields some 130,000 clones, of which more than 9.5% are seen a single time; under 2% belongs to the top ten. The sequence derives from a man aged 50 or older in good health and CMV-seronegative. Specimen: PBMCs. V usage is TRBV19 and J usage is TRBJ1-1, with D perhaps TRBD1 (5 bases). The CDR3 spells CASSIQGFGGNTEAFF. CDR3 nucleotides: TGTGCCAGTAGTATCCAGGGATTCGGGGGTAACACTGAAGCTTTCTTT.